Below, 7 T cell receptor beta chains from the same sample are listed, as sequenced in a study of CD4+ T cells in melanoma. The protocol was immunoSEQ multiplex PCR, while the TCRdb copy is restricted to in-frame clones and leaves out a portion. The repertoire holds more than 9,500 clones, with around two thirds as singletons. The sequenced sample was tumor tissue. The receptor set was obtained from a human donor with melanoma.

The gene calls are TRBV6-5 and TRBJ1-6; D ambiguous. V lost 2 bases and J lost 9, with 8 bases in between. The germline V gene has CDR1 MNHEY and CDR2 SVGAGI. The CDR3 spans 13 residues. The CDR3 sequence: CASSYMNFSPLHF. CDR3 DNA: TGTGCCAGCAGTTACATGAATTTTTCACCCCTCCACTTT.

The gene calls are TRBV7-8 and TRBJ2-5; D not certain. This CDR3 is built from 14 residues. V lost 5 bases and J lost 1, with 11 bases in between. CDR1 and CDR2 (germline): SGHVS, FQNEAQ. In nucleotides, the CDR3 is TGTGCCAGCAGCCCCACGGGCCTCCAAGAGACCCAGTACTTC. Residues: CASSPTGLQETQYF.

The V gene is TRBV4-1, the J gene TRBJ1-6, with no clear D. CDR1 and CDR2 from the germline V gene are MGHRA and YSYEKL. Trimming took 2 bases from V and 10 from J, leaving 15 bases between them. The CDR3 has 15 residues. The CDR3 sequence is CASSQSSGIRSPLHF. CDR3 DNA: TGCGCCAGCAGCCAATCATCAGGAATACGCTCACCCCTCCACTTT.

This clone ranks as medium-sized. The V gene is TRBV9, the J gene TRBJ1-1; D unresolved. The CDR3 length is 13 residues. Germline V gene sequence: CDR1 SGDLS, CDR2 YYNGEE. V was cut by 2 bases and J by 3 bases, with 8 bases left in between. The CDR3 DNA sequence: TGTGCCAGCAGCGTCCGGTGGGACACTGAAGCTTTCTTT. Amino acids: CASSVRWDTEAFF. Drawing the rest from reference TRBV9 and TRBJ1-1, the complete variable domain is DSGVTQTPKHLITATGQRVTLRCSPRSGDLSVYWYQQSLDQGLQFLIQYYNGEERAKGNILERFSAQQFPDLHSELNLSSLELGDSALYFCASSVRWDTEAFFGQGTRLTVV.

This sequence joins TRBV6-1 and TRBJ2-1; D gene ambiguous. The germline V gene encodes CDR1 MNHNS and CDR2 SASEGT. This CDR3 has 9 amino acids. The chain's CDR3 is CAAAGEQFF. CDR3 DNA sequence: TGTGCTGCTGCCGGGGAGCAGTTCTTC.

The chain combines TRBV7-2 with TRBJ1-5, with a possible D match to TRBD1 (6 bases). Germline CDR1 and CDR2: SGHTA and FQGNSA. With 5 bases removed from V and 0 bases from J, the gap between germline ends came to 11 bases. CDR3 size: 15 residues. The CDR3 DNA reads TGTGCCAGCAGCCGACAGGCGCATAGCAATCAGCCCCAGCATTTT. Residues: CASSRQAHSNQPQHF.

This clone appeared a single time. This sequence joins TRBV7-8 and TRBJ1-2, with D tentatively TRBD1 (5 bases). Trimming pared 5 bases from V and 0 bases from J, leaving 19 bases between. Per the germline V gene, CDR1 is SGHVS and CDR2 is FQNEAQ. The CDR3 contains 17 residues. CDR3 coding DNA: TGTGCCAGCAGCATCGCCGCACTCAGGGTTGCTAACTATGGCTACACCTTC. Its translation: CASSIAALRVANYGYTF.